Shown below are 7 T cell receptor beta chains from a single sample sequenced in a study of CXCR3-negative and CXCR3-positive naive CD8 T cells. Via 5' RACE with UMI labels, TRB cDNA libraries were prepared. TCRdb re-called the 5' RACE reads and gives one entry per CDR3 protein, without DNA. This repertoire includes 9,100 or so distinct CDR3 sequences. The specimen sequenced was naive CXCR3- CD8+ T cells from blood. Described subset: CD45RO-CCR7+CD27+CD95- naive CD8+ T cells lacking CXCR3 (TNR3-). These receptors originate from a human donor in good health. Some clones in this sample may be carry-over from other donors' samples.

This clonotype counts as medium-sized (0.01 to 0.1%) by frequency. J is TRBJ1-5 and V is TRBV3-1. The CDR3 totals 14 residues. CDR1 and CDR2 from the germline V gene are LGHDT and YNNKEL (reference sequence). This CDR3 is CASSKVTDNQPQHF.

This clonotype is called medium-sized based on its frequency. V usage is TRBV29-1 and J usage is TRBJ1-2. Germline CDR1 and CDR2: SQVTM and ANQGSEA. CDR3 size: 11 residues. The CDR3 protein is CSVDSNYGYTF.

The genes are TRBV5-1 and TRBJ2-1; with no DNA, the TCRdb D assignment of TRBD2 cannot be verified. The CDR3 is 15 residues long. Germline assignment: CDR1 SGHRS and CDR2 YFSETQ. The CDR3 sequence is CASSLVGRASDEQFF. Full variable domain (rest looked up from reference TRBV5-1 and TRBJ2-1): KAGVTQTPRYLIKTRGQQVTLSCSPISGHRSVSWYQQTPGQGLQFLFEYFSETQRNKGNFPGRFSGRQFSNSRSEMNVSTLELGDSALYLCASSLVGRASDEQFFGPGTRLTVL.

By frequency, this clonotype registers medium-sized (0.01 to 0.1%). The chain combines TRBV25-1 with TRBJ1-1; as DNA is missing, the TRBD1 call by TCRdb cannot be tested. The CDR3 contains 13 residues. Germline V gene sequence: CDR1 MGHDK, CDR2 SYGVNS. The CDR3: CASSVRGLPEAFF.

The CDR3 reads CASSLKGGQPQHF. The V call is TRBV28, the J call TRBJ1-5; TCRdb's D gene call, TRBD1, goes unchecked for lack of DNA. Germline assignment: CDR1 MDHEN and CDR2 SYDVKM. The CDR3 has 13 residues.

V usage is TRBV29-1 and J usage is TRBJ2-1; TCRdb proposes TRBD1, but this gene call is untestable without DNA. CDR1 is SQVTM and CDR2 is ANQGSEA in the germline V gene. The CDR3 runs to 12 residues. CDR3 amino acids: CSVGTGYNEQFF.

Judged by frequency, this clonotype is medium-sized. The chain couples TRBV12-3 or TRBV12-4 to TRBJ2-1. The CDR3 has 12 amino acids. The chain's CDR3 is CASSFGYNEQFF.